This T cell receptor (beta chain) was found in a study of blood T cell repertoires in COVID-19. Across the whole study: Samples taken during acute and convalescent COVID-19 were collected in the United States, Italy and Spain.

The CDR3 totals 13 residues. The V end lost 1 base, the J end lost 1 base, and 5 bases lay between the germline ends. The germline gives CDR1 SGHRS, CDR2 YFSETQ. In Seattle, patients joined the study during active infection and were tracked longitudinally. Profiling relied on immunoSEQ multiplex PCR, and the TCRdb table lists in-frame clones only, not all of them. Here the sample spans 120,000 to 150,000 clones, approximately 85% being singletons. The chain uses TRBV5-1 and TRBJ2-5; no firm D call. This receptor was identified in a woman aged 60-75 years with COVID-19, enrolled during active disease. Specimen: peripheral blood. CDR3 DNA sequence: TGCGCCAGCAGCTTGTCCTCCCAAGAGACCCAGTACTTC. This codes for CASSLSSQETQYF.